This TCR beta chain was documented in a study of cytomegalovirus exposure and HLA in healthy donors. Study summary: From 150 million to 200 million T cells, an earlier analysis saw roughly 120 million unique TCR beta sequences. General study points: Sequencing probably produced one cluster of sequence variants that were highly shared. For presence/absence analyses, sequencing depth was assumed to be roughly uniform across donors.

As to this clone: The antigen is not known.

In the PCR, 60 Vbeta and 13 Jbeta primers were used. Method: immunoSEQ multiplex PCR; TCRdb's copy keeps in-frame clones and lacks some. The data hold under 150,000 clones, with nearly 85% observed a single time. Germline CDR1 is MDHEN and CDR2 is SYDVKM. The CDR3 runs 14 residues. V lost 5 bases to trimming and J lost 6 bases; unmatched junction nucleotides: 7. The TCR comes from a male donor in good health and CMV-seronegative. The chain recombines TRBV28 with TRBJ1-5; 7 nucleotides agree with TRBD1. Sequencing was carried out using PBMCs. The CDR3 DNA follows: TGTGCCAGCAGTCGACAGGGCGGCGGTCAGCCCCAGCATTTT. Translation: CASSRQGGGQPQHF.